The clone carrying this TCR beta chain was counted once. These data come from a study of blood T cell repertoires in COVID-19. Study context: The study drew acute and convalescent COVID-19 samples from the United States, Italy and Spain. T cells, B-cell-depleted T cells, or PBMCs provided the cDNA or gDNA that served as material.

The repertoire was sequenced with immunoSEQ multiplex PCR; TCRdb's copy has only in-frame clones and lacks some. The repertoire holds 100,000 to 150,000 clones, 88% seen once, with more than 2% in the top ten. The trim removed 5 bases at V and 4 bases at J, leaving 5 bases unmatched. This CDR3 is 14 amino acids long. Per germline, CDR1 SGHAT and CDR2 FQNNGV. The origin of this receptor is a man between 70 and 80 years old with active COVID-19. Sequencing used peripheral blood. This sequence joins TRBV11-2 and TRBJ2-1, with 7 bases matching TRBD1. The CDR3 region has the DNA TGTGCCAGCAGCACTGACAGGGTATACAATGAGCAGTTCTTC. Translating gives CASSTDRVYNEQFF.